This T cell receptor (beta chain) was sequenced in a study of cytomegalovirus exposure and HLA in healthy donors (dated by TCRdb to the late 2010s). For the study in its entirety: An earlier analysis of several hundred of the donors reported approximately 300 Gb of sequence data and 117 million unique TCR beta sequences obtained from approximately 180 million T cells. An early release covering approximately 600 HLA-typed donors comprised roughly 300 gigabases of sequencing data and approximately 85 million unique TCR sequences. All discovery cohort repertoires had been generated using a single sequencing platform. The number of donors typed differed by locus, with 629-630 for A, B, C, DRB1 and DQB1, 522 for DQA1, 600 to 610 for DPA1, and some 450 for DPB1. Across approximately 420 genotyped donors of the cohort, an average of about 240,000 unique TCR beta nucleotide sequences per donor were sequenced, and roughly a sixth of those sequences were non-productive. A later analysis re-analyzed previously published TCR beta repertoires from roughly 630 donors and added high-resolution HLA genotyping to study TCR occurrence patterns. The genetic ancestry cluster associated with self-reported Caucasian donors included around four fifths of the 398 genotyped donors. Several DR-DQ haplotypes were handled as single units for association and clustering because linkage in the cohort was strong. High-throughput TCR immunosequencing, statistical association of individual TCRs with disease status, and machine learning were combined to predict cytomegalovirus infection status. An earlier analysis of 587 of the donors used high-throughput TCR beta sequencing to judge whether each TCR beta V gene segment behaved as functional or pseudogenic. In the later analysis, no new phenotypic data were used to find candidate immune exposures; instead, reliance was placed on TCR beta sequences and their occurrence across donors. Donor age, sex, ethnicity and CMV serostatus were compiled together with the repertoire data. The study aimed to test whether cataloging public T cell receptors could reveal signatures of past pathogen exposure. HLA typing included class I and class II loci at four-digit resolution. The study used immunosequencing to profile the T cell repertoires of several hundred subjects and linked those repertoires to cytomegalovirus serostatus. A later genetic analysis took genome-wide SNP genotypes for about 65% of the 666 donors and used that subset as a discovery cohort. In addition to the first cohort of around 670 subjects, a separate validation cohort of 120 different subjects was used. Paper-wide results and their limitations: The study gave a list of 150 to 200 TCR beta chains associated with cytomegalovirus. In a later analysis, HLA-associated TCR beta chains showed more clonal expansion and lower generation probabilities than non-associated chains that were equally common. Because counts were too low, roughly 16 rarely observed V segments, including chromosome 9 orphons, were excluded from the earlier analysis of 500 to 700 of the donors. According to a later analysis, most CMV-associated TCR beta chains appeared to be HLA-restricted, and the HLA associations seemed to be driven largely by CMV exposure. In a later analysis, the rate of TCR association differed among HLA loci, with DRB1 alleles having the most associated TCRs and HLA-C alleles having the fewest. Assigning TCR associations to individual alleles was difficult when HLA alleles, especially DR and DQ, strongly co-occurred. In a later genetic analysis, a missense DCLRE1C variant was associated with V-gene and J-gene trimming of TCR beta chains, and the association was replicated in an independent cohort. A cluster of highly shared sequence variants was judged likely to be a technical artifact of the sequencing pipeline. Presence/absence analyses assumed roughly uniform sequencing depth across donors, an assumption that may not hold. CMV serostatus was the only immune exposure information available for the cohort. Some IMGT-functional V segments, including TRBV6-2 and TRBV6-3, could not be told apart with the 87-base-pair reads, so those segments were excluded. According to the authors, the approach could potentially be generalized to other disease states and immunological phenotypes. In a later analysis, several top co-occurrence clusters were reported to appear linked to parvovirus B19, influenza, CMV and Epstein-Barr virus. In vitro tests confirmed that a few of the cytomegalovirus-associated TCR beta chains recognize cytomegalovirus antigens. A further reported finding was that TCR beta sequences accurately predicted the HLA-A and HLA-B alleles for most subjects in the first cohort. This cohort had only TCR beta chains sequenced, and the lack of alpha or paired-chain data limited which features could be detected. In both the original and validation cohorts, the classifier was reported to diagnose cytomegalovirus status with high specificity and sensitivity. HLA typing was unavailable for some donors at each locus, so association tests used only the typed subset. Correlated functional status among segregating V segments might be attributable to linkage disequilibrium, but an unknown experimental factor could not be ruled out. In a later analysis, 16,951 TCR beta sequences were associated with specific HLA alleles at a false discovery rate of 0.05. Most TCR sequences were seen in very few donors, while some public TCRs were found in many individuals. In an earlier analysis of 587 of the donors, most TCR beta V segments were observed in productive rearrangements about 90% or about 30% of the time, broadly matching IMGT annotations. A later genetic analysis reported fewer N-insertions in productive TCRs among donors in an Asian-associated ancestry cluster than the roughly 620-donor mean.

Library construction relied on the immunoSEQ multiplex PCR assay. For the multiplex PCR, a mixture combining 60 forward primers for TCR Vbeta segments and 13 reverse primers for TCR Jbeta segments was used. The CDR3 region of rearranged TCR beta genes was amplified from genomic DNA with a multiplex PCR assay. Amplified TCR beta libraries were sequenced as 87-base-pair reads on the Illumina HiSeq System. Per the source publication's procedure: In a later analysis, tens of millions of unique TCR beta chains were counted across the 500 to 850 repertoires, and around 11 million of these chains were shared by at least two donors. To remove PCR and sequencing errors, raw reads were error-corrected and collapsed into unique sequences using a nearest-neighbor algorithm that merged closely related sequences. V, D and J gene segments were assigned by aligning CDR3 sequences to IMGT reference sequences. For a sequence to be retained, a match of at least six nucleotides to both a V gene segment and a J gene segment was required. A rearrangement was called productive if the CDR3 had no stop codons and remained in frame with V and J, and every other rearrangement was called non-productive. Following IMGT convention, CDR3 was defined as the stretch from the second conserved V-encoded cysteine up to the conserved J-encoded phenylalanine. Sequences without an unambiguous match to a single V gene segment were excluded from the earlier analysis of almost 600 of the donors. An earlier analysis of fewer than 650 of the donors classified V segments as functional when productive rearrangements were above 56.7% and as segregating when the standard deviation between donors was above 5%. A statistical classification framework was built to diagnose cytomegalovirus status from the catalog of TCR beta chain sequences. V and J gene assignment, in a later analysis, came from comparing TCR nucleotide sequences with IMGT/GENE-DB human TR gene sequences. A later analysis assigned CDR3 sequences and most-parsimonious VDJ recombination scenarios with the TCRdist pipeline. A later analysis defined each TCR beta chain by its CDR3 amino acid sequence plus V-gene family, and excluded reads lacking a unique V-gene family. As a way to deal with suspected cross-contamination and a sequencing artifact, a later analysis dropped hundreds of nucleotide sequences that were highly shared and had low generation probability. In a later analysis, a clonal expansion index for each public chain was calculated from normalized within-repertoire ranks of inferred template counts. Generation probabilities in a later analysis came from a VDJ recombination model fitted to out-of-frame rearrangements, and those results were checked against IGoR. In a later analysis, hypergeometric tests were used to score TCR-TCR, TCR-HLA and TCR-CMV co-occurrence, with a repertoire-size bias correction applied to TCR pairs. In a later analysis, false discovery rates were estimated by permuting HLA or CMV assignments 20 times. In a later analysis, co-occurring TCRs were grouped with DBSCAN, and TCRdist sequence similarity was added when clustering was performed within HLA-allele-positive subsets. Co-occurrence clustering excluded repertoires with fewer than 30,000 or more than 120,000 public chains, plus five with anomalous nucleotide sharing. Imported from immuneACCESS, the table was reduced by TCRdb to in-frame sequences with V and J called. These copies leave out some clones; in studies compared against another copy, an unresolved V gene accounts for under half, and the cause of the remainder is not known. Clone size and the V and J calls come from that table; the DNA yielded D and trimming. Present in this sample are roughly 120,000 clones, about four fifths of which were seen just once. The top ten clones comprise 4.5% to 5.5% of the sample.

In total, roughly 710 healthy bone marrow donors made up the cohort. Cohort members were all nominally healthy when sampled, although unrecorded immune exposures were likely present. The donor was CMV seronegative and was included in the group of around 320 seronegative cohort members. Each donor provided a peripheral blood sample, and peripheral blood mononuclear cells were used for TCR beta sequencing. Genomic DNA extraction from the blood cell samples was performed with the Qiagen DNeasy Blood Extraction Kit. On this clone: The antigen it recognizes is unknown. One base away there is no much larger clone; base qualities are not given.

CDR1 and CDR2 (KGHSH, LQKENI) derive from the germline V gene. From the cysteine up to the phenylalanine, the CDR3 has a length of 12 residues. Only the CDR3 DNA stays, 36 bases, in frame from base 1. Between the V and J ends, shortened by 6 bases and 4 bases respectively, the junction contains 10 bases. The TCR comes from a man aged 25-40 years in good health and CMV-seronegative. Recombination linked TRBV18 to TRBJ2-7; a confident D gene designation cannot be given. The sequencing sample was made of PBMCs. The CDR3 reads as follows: CASSRGTYEQYF. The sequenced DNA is TGTGCCAGCTCCCGTGGCACATACGAGCAGTACTTC.